The source of this TCR beta chain is a study of monozygotic twins with inflammatory bowel disease. General study results and limits: For IBD, no single strong associated signal or clonotype was supported. People with IBD had fewer clonotypes in common with others than healthy twins did, especially with disease activity. Patient-specific immunosuppressive treatments may have made repertoires more variable.

The unique tags termed UMIs, each holding a 6-nucleotide sample barcode, were added by means of template switching. From the 5' RACE reads, TCRdb lists one entry per CDR3 protein and no DNA. Its listing shows about 380,000 distinct CDR3 sequences. Concerning this clonotype itself: What it recognizes is unknown.

Per the germline V gene, CDR1 is MNHNS and CDR2 is SASEGT. The CDR3 spans 17 residues. The chain has TRBV6-1 and TRBJ2-7; TCRdb names TRBD1, which stays unverified in the absence of DNA. The receptor was derived from a human donor with ulcerative colitis or Crohn's disease, or a healthy co-twin of an affected twin (not recorded which). Input material: blood. This CDR3 reads CASSTLVAGLVTYEQYF.